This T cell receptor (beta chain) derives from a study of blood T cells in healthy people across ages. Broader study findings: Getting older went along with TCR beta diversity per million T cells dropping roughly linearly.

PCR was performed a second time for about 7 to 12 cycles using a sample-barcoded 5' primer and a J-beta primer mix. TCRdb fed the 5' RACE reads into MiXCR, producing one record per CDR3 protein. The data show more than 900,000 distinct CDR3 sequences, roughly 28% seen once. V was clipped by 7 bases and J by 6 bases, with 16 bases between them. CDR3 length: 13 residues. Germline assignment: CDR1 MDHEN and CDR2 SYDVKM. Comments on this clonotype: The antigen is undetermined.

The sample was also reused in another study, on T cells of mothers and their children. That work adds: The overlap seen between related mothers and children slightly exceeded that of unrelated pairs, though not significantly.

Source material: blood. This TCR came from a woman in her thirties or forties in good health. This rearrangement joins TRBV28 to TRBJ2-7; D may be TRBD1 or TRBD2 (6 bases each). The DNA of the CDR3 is TGTGCCAGCACTCAAATTAGGGGGGCCGAGCAGTACTTC. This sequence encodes CASTQIRGAEQYF.